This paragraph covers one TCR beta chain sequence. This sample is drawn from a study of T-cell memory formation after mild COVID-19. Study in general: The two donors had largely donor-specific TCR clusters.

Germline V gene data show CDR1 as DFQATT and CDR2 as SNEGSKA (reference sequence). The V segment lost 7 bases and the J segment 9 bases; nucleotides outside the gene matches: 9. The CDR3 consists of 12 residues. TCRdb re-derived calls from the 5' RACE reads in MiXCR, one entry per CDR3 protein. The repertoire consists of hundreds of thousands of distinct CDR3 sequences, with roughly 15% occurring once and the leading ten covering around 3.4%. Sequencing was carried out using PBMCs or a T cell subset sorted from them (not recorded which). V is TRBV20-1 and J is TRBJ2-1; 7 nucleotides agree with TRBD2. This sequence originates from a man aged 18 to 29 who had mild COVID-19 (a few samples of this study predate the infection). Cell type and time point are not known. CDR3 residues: CSVAGHRFEQFF. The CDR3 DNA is TGCAGTGTAGCGGGTCACAGGTTTGAGCAGTTCTTC.